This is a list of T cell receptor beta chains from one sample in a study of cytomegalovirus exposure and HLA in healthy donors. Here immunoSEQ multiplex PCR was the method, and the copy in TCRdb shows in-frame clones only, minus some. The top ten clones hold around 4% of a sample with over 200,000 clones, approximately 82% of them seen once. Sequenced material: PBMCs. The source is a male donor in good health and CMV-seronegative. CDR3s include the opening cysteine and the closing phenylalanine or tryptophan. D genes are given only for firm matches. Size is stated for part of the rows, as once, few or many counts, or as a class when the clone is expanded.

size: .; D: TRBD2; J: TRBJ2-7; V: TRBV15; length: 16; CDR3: CATSGTSGRKRNEQYF; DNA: TGTGCCACGAGCGGGACTAGCGGGAGGAAAAGAAACGAGCAGTACTTC
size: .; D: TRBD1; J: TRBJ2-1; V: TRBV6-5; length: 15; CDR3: CASRRGQGSYNEQFF; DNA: TGTGCCAGCAGACGCGGACAGGGATCGTACAATGAGCAGTTCTTC
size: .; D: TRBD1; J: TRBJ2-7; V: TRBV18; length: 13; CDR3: CASSHRGSYEQYF; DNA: TGTGCCAGCTCCCACAGGGGCTCCTACGAGCAGTACTTC
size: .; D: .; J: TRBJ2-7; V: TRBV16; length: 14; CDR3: CASTQTEASYEQYF; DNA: TGTGCCAGCACACAAACCGAGGCCTCCTACGAGCAGTACTTC
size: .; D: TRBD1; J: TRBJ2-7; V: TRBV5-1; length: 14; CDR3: CASSPGTGNYEQYF; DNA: TGCGCCAGCAGCCCCGGGACAGGGAATTACGAGCAGTACTTC
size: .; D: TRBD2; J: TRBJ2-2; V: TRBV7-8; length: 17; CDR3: CASSLEIAGVRIGELFF; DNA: TGTGCCAGCAGCTTAGAGATAGCGGGAGTTAGGATCGGGGAGCTGTTTTTT
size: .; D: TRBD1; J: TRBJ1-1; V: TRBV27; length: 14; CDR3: CASTPQGANTEAFF; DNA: TGTGCCAGCACCCCACAGGGGGCTAACACTGAAGCTTTCTTT
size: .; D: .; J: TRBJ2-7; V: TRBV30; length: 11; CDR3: CAWSVHREQYF; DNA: TGTGCCTGGAGTGTACACAGAGAGCAGTACTTC
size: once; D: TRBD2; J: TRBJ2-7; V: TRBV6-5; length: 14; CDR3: CASSYRGGSGEQYF; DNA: TGTGCCAGCAGTTACAGGGGCGGGAGTGGCGAGCAGTACTTC
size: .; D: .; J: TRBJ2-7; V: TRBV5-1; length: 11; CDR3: CASSLAGEQYF; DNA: TGCGCCAGCAGCTTGGCCGGCGAGCAGTACTTC
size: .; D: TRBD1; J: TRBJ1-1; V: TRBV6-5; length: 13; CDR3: CASSYDRASLAFF; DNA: TGTGCCAGCAGTTACGACAGGGCTTCGCTCGCTTTCTTT
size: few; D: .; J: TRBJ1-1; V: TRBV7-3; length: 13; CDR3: CASSAGQNTEAFF; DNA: TGTGCCAGCAGCGCCGGACAGAACACTGAAGCTTTCTTT
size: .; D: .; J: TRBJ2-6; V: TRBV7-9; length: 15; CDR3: CASSPRGSGANVLTF; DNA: TGTGCCAGCAGCCCCCGGGGCTCTGGGGCCAACGTCCTGACTTTC
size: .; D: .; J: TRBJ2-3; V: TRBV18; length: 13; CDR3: CASSPLGTDTQYF; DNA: TGTGCCAGCTCACCACTAGGCACAGATACGCAGTATTTT
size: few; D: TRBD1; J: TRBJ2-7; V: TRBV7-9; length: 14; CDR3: CASKVGQGSYEQYF; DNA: TGTGCCAGCAAAGTGGGACAGGGGTCCTACGAGCAGTACTTC
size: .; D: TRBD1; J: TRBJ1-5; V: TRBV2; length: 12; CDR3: CARGGAGQPQHF; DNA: TGTGCCAGAGGGGGCGCGGGTCAGCCCCAGCATTTT
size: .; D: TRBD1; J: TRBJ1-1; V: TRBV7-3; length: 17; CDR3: CASSLNRDRASGTEAFF; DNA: TGTGCCAGCAGCCTTAACCGGGACAGGGCAAGCGGCACTGAAGCTTTCTTT
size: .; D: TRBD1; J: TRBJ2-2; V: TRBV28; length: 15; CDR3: CASSLQGIGAGELFF; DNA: TGTGCCAGCAGTCTACAGGGGATCGGCGCCGGGGAGCTGTTTTTT
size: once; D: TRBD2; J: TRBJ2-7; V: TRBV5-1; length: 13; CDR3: CASSLTGGVEQYF; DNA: TGCGCCAGCAGCTTGACCGGGGGGGTCGAGCAGTACTTC
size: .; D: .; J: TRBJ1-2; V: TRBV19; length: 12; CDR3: CASSTANYGYPF; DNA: TGTGCCAGTAGTACGGCTAACTATGGCTACCCCTTC
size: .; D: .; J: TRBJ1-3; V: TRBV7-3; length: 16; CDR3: CASSLSAGGAGNTIYF; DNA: TGTGCCAGCAGCTTATCAGCGGGGGGCGCGGGAAACACCATATATTTT
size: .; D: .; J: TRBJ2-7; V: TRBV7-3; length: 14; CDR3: CASAPVGGDYEQYF; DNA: TGTGCCAGCGCCCCAGTAGGGGGTGACTACGAGCAGTACTTC
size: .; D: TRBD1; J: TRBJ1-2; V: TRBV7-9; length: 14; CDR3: CASSLGQGLYGYTF; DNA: TGTGCCAGCAGCCTAGGACAGGGACTTTATGGCTACACCTTC
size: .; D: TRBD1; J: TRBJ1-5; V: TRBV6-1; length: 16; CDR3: CASSEMGQGLGQPQHF; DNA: TGTGCCAGCAGTGAAATGGGACAGGGATTGGGTCAGCCCCAGCATTTT
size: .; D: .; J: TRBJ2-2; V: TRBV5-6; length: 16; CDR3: CASSLGLGLNTGELFF; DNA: TGTGCCAGCAGCTTGGGGCTGGGCTTGAACACCGGGGAGCTGTTTTTT
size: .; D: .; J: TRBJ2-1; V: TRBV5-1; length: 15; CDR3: CASRDYRSSYNERFF; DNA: TGCGCCAGCAGGGACTACCGGAGCTCCTACAATGAGCGGTTCTTC
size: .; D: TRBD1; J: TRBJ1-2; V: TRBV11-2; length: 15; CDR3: CASISTDRGSWGYTF; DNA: TGTGCCAGCATATCCACCGACAGGGGGAGCTGGGGCTACACCTTC
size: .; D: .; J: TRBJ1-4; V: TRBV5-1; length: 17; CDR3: CASSPHKGQTSNEKLFF; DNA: TGCGCCAGCAGCCCACATAAAGGACAGACTTCGAATGAAAAACTGTTTTTT
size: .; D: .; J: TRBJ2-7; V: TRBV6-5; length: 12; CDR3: CASSLRGDEQYF; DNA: TGTGCCAGCAGCCTAAGGGGTGACGAGCAGTACTTC
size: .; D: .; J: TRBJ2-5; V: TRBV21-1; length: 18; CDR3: CASSTGTSGTTIQETQYF; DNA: TGTGCCAGCAGCACCGGGACTAGCGGGACAACTATCCAAGAGACCCAGTACTTC
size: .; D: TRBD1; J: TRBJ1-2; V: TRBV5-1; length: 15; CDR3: CASSSSTGGSYGYTF; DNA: TGCGCCAGCAGCTCGTCGACAGGGGGAAGCTATGGCTACACCTTC
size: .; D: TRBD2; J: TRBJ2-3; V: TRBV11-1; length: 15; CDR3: CASSLEGASGTVQYF; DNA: TGTGCCAGCAGCTTAGAGGGGGCTAGCGGGACGGTGCAGTATTTT
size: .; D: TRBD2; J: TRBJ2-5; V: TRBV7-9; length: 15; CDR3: CASSDGLAGVETQYF; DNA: TGTGCCAGCAGCGACGGACTAGCGGGAGTAGAGACCCAGTACTTC
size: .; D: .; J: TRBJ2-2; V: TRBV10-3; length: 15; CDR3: CAISEGGGDTGELFF; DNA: TGTGCCATCAGTGAGGGAGGGGGGGACACCGGGGAGCTGTTTTTT
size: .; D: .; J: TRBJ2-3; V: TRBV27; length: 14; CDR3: CASSSRLVEDTQYF; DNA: TGTGCCAGCAGTTCCCGACTAGTGGAAGATACGCAGTATTTT
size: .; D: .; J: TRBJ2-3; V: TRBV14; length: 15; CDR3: CASSQDLGGVDTQYF; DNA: TGTGCCAGCAGCCAAGATTTAGGGGGAGTAGATACGCAGTATTTT
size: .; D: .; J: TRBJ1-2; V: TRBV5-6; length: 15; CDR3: CASSPRPEGDYGYTF; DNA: TGTGCCAGCAGCCCGAGACCCGAGGGGGACTATGGCTACACCTTC